The text below deals with one TCR beta chain. This clone was found once. Its antigen is unknown. Base qualities are missing; no much larger clone stands one base away. The sample originates from a study of shared clonotypes between healthy human individuals (TCRdb year 2020). Context from the whole study: The cohort comprised two women and a few men aged 18 to 49 years. For each donor, three plates each were used for CD4 naive and CD4 memory, two plates were used for CD8 naive, and one plate was used for CD8 memory. The study deeply sequenced blood TCR repertoires of about 5 healthy adults to estimate repertoire size and the extent of clonotype sharing between individuals. Different laboratories and diverse techniques were used to prepare libraries and sequence TCR repertoires, to increase sequencing depth and limit assay-specific biases. Between about 0.85 and 9.5 billion PBMCs per donor were obtained by leukapheresis.

The donors were healthy, HIV-negative adults with no recently reported acute infections or vaccinations. Every donor was a Caucasian adult living in Nashville, Tennessee, USA. Magnetic negative selection was used to enrich CD4+ T cells, after which naive cells were positively selected on CD45RA and the negative fraction became the memory subset. After blood collection by leukapheresis, PBMCs were isolated using Ficoll-Histopaque density gradient centrifugation and then cryopreserved in the vapor phase of liquid nitrogen. Purity and quantity of every magnetically sorted T cell population were checked by analytical flow cytometry. From each sorted fraction, genomic DNA was isolated and quantified by UV absorbance on a Nanodrop 2000c. General conclusions and limits of the study: Pairwise subsampling led to the expectation that sequencing depth would affect the degree of clonotype sharing among donors. Compared with non-shared clonotypes, clonotypes shared by all four sorted-subset donors had higher generation probabilities. When four donors were compared, the shared fraction of clonotypes was around 5% for naive CD4, 3.5% to 4% for naive CD8, about 2.4% for memory CD4, and roughly 0.4% for memory CD8. Estimated clonotype richness was generally larger for naive than for memory subsets. Incomplete sequencing was indicated by rarefaction of sorted-subset datasets, despite the large sequencing depth. Sampling was restricted to blood, and TCR repertoires in tissues likely differ from the TCR repertoires found in blood. Because the study included a small number of donors, the genetic and exposure-history diversity represented was limited.

Using the deep immunoSEQ assay, TCR CDR3 regions were amplified from genomic DNA by multiplex PCR. Genomic DNA extracted from each cell subset was distributed evenly over all wells of several immunoSEQ 96-well plates, and each plate served as one replicate. For sorted subsets, roughly 200 ng genomic DNA, equal to 30,000 or so T cell genomes, was loaded into each replicate PCR. The purified libraries were quantified using a Qubit 3.0 fluorometer, sized with a Bioanalyzer 2100, and then quantified again using the KAPA Library Quantification kit. Every immunoSEQ 96-well plate was sequenced on a dedicated single-read 150-cycle Illumina NextSeq 550 flow cell. The published analysis was carried out like this. Because the immunoSEQ output included only junctional sequences and no quality scores, the filtering could not be the same as the filtering used for full-length reads. Sequences were annotated with PyIR, a Python wrapper for IgBLAST v1.9, using IMGT germline references to assign V/J genes and CDR3. Reads were removed for weak V/J assignments (E-value above 1e-6), missing CDR3, stop codons, out-of-frame junctions, or ambiguous translated residues. A V3J clonotype was defined by an identical inferred V gene, J gene, and CDR3 amino acid sequence. The percentage overlap between two repertoires was calculated by dividing the number of shared unique clonotypes by the size of the smaller repertoire. Three approaches were used to assess repertoire richness: RTK rarefaction, the Chao1 estimator, and Recon v2.1 estimates of unobserved clonotypes. Generation probabilities for all TCRbeta clonotypes obtained by the gDNA method from a handful of donors were computed using OLGA. TCRdb took this table from immuneACCESS and kept in-frame rearrangements with V and J called. Such tables lack part of the clones; where checked against another copy, unresolved V genes explain under half of the gap, and the rest is unexplained. That table furnishes V, J and clone size, whereas the DNA furnished D and trimming. For this sample the table gives more than 500,000 clones, of which approximately 95% were detected only once. The top ten hold under 0.065% of the sample.

V and J are trimmed by 5 bases and 2 bases, and the gene matches miss 7 bases of the junction. The germline V gene yields MGHRA for CDR1 and YSYEKL for CDR2. Including cysteine and phenylalanine, the CDR3 has 15 amino acids. Kept here is only the CDR3 DNA, which spans 45 bases and is read in frame from base 1. What was sequenced was naive CD4+ T cells sorted from blood. The cell subset or site label for this specimen denotes: CD45RA+ positively selected. In this chain, TRBV4-1 is recombined with TRBJ2-7, and TRBD1 aligns with 9 junction nucleotides. This clonotype was sampled from a woman aged 25 to 39 in good health. The CDR3 is CASSANRGLTYEQYF. The nucleotides are TGCGCCAGCAGCGCAAACAGGGGGCTAACCTACGAGCAGTACTTC.